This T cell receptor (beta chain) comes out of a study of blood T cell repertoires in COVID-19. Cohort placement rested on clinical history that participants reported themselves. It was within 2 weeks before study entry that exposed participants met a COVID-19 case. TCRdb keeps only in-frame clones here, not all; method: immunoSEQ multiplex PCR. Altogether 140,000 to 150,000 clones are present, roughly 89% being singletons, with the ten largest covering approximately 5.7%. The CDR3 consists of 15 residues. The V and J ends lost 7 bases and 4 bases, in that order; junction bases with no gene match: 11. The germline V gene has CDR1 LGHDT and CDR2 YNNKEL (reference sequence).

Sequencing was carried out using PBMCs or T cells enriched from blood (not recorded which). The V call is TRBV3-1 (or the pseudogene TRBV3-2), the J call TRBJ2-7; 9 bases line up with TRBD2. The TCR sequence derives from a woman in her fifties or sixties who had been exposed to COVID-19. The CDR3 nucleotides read TGTGCCAGCAAAGTCCCACGCGGGGGGGGATACGAGCAGTACTTC. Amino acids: CASKVPRGGGYEQYF.